Sequencing of this T cell receptor (beta chain) was carried out in a study of T cell responses to AZD1222 COVID-19 vaccine (dated by TCRdb to the early 2020s). For the study in its entirety: Because spike-specific TCR depth and breadth did not differ between the two schedules, AZD1222 recipients who got a second dose at roughly 4 weeks were pooled with those who got a second dose at roughly 12 weeks. Enrollment into the trials was organized by age into subgroups of 18-55, 56-69 and 70-plus years, and those subgroups contained approximately 150, 30 and 60 TCR-sequenced participants, respectively. TCR sequencing covered 233 trial participants: some 210 given two doses of AZD1222 and 26 given two doses of MenACWY control vaccine. Overall study outcomes, separate from this receptor: After two AZD1222 doses, both the breadth and the depth of spike-specific TCRs were significantly higher than at day 0 and than in MenACWY recipients. Conclusions about previously exposed vaccinees were limited because only 5 or 6 AZD1222 recipients were SARS-CoV-2 seropositive at baseline. Because no day 14 peak-response samples were available, the repertoires could be characterized only after the peak T cell response. Participants were mostly white British, with more females than males. The authors suggested clonal diversity may have been underestimated. Nearly half of unique spike-specific TCRs reportedly recognized epitopes outside regions mutated in the B.1.351 and B.1.1.7 variants. CD4 TCRs associated with the vaccine covered the entire spike protein, and the dominant responses were in regions 160-218 and 743-854. The 56-69-year group was small, and its depth increase did not reach significance, likely because of low power.

In this sample, this clone turned up once. Its recognized antigen is unknown. Within one base of it there is no much larger clone, and no base qualities were kept. The junction carries 12 bases between V and J, which are trimmed by 5 bases and 5 bases respectively. The CDR3 has 13 amino acids, counting the end cysteine and phenylalanine. The retained sequence is limited to the CDR3, 39 bases, with the frame set at the first base. CDR1 and CDR2 are drawn from the germline V gene: MRHNA, SNTAGT. The intended sense of this specimen's time point label: baseline before first vaccination. Vaccinee samples came from UK trials COV001 and COV002, including a single-blind randomized controlled phase 2/3 trial of AZD1222 (ChAdOx1 nCoV-19) in healthy adults. Trial participant PBMC samples were collected at day 0 and day 28 after the second dose for TCRbeta chain sequencing. The CDR3 regions of human TCRbeta chains were analyzed by immunosequencing. The original pipeline was this. TCRs in the repertoires were matched against a reference library of SARS-CoV-2-specific TCRs that had been generated with the MIRA antigen-specificity platform. Breadth was defined as the fraction of unique TCRs that were SARS-CoV-2-associated. Depth was defined as the fraction of total T cells that were SARS-CoV-2-associated. Using the MIRA data, every spike-specific TCR was mapped to the spike region that the TCR reacted to and assigned to either a CD4 or a CD8 class. Log10-transformed breadth and depth values were compared by one-way ANOVA with Sidak's multiple comparisons tests. Held by TCRdb, this immuneACCESS table contains in-frame sequences only and omits some clones. Under half of the omission traces to an unresolved V gene where checked; the cause of the rest is unknown. V and J calls plus clone size are reproduced from that table; the DNA served to infer D and trimming. This sample gives around 89,000 clones in total; roughly 93% of them show up just once. The biggest ten clones account for 20% to 25% of the sample.

The rearranged chain carries TRBV6-4 and TRBJ1-1; a tentative D match to TRBD1 spans 6 bases. The TCR sequence derives from an adult in good health. This specimen consisted of peripheral blood, obtained on day 0 of AZD1222 vaccination. The CDR3 here reads CASSLTGLTEAFF. The nucleotide sequence reads as follows: TGTGCCAGCAGTCTCACAGGGCTTACTGAAGCTTTCTTT.